Following are 23 T cell receptor beta chains from one sample sequenced in a study of radiotherapy plus CTLA-4 blockade in lung cancer. Repertoires were generated with immunoSEQ multiplex PCR, while TCRdb's copy carries only in-frame clones and drops some. Here the sample spans about 73,000 clones, roughly 84% being singletons. This material consisted of peripheral blood, taken from a patient treated with radiotherapy plus ipilimumab. These receptors originate from a human donor with non-small cell lung cancer that progressed on radiotherapy plus ipilimumab.

The chain recombines TRBV28 with TRBJ2-2; D perhaps matches TRBD1 (5 bases). The CDR3 consists of 11 residues. Germline V CDR1 and CDR2: MDHEN, SYDVKM. This CDR3 is CGTRSTGELFF. CDR3 sequence (DNA): TGTGGGACACGGTCCACCGGGGAGCTGTTTTTT.

The V and J genes are TRBV10-2 and TRBJ2-1; TRBD2 aligns across 10 bases. Unmatched junction bases numbered 14, after V lost 3 bases and J lost 3 bases. The CDR3 extends over 19 amino acids. Germline lookup yields CDR1 WSHSY and CDR2 SAAADI. The DNA of the CDR3 is TGCGCCAGCAGTGAAGGCCGGCTAGCGGGAGCCTCACTCTACAATGAGCAGTTCTTC. Protein product: CASSEGRLAGASLYNEQFF.

The chain links TRBV30 to TRBJ2-1; D uncertain. The CDR3 runs 15 residues. Germline V lookup: CDR1 GTSNPN, CDR2 SVGIG (reference sequence). Trimming shortened V by 0 bases and J by 3 bases, and 12 bases separated the two germline ends. The CDR3 spells CAWSVPPGSYNEQFF. For the CDR3, the DNA is TGTGCCTGGAGTGTACCCCCCGGAAGCTACAATGAGCAGTTCTTC.

This chain links TRBV28 with TRBJ2-1, with 7 bases that match TRBD2. This CDR3 comprises 15 residues. The ends lost 6 bases at V and 4 bases at J; junction bases unmatched: 9. CDR1 is MDHEN and CDR2 is SYDVKM in the germline V gene. The CDR3 is CASSFSGGLYNEQFF. CDR3 nucleotides: TGTGCCAGCAGCTTTTCCGGGGGGTTATACAATGAGCAGTTCTTC.

The V call is TRBV5-6, the J call TRBJ2-5, with TRBD2 matching 13 bases. The CDR3 spans 16 residues. Trimming took 0 bases from V and 2 from J; bases not matched to a gene: 1. Per germline, CDR1 SGHDT and CDR2 YYEEEE. CDR3 nucleotides: TGTGCCAGCAGCTTGGGGACTAGCGGGAGACAAGAGACCCAGTACTTC. Translating it yields CASSLGTSGRQETQYF.

This chain links TRBV19 with TRBJ1-5, with D unclear. The V gene's germline CDR1 is LNHDA and CDR2 SQIVND (reference sequence). V lost 3 bases and J lost 2, with 2 bases in between. This CDR3 has 12 residues. CDR3: CASSMRNQPQHF. DNA for the CDR3: TGTGCCAGTAGTATGCGCAATCAGCCCCAGCATTTT. Together with reference TRBV19 and TRBJ1-5, the CDR3 gives the full variable domain: DGGITQSPKYLFRKEGQNVTLSCEQNLNHDAMYWYRQDPGQGLRLIYYSQIVNDFQKGDIAEGYSVSREKKESFPLTVTSAQKNPTAFYLCASSMRNQPQHFGDGTRLSIL.

The V and J genes are TRBV10-3 and TRBJ1-2; a possible D gene is TRBD1 (5 bases). CDR1 and CDR2 from the germline V gene are ENHRY and SYGVKD. This CDR3 is 14 amino acids long. Trimming stripped 9 bases from V and 0 bases from J, with 14 bases between. CDR3 coding DNA: TGTGCCATACCCGGGACTCAAACTAACTATGGCTACACCTTC. Its protein is CAIPGTQTNYGYTF.

This chain uses TRBV9 with TRBJ1-2; the match to TRBD1 covers 8 bases. Per the germline V gene, CDR1 is SGDLS and CDR2 is YYNGEE. V gave up 0 bases and J gave up 4 bases; unmatched junction bases: 8. This CDR3 has 16 amino acids. DNA for the CDR3: TGTGCCAGCAGCGTAGGGGGGACAGGTGATGGCTATGGCTACACCTTC. This translates into CASSVGGTGDGYGYTF. Variable domain in full (rest from reference TRBV9 and TRBJ1-2): DSGVTQTPKHLITATGQRVTLRCSPRSGDLSVYWYQQSLDQGLQFLIQYYNGEERAKGNILERFSAQQFPDLHSELNLSSLELGDSALYFCASSVGGTGDGYGYTFGSGTRLTVV.

The J gene is TRBJ1-2, the V gene TRBV6-6; D possibly corresponds to TRBD1 (6 bases). The CDR3 is 12 amino acids. The germline gives CDR1 MNHNY, CDR2 SVGAGI (reference sequence). Trimming pared 8 bases from V and 5 bases from J, leaving 12 bases between. CDR3 DNA sequence: TGTGCCAGCGGCAGGGGATTATATGGCTACACCTTC. It encodes CASGRGLYGYTF.

The chain combines TRBV28 with TRBJ2-1; no clear D. The CDR3 spans 12 residues. V was pared by 2 bases and J by 6 bases, with 5 bases between. Germline lookup yields CDR1 MDHEN and CDR2 SYDVKM. The CDR3 reads CASSLITNEQFF. For the CDR3, the DNA is TGTGCCAGCAGTTTAATTACCAATGAGCAGTTCTTC.

This chain uses TRBV11-2 with TRBJ2-3; D ambiguous. This CDR3 has 15 amino acids. The V and J ends lost 2 bases and 3 bases respectively, with 12 bases between them. Germline-derived CDR1 and CDR2 are SGHAT and FQNNGV. CDR3 coding DNA: TGTGCCAGCAGCTTAAAGCGTACCATTACAGATACGCAGTATTTT. It codes for CASSLKRTITDTQYF.

There are a few counts of this clone. J is TRBJ2-1 and V is TRBV2; D remains ambiguous. The V gene's germline CDR1 is SNHLY and CDR2 FYNNEI. This CDR3 comprises 15 residues. Trimming shortened V by 7 bases and J by 0 bases, and 13 bases separated the two germline ends. DNA for the CDR3: TGTGCCAGCATCCAGACACTGAGCTCCTACAATGAGCAGTTCTTC. Its translation is CASIQTLSSYNEQFF.

This clone was observed a handful of times. The CDR3 loop is CASIKEAGGPYNEQYF. Here the CDR3 DNA reads TGCGCCAGCATTAAGGAGGCGGGAGGCCCCTATAACGAGCAGTACTTC. J is TRBJ2-7 and V is TRBV5-1; 8 positions agree with TRBD2. The CDR3 consists of 16 residues. Unmatched junction bases numbered 16, after V lost 6 bases and J lost 5 bases. Germline-derived CDR1 and CDR2 are SGHRS and YFSETQ.

The genes are TRBV19 and TRBJ1-5; D unclear. CDR1 and CDR2 from the germline V gene are LNHDA and SQIVND (reference sequence). V shed 5 bases and J shed 4 bases, with 15 bases lying between them. CDR3 length: 15 amino acids. The CDR3 loop is CASSQQRHLNQPQHF. For the CDR3, the DNA is TGTGCCAGTAGTCAGCAACGACACCTGAATCAGCCCCAGCATTTT.

CDR3 DNA: TGTGCCAGCAGCTTGGACAGGGGACAAGAGACCCAGTACTTC. This sequence encodes CASSLDRGQETQYF. This chain joins TRBV11-1 and TRBJ2-5; 9 bases line up with TRBD1. The trim removed 3 bases at V and 2 bases at J, leaving 1 base unmatched. The CDR3 sequence is 14 residues long. Germline V gene sequence: CDR1 SGHAT, CDR2 FQDESV (reference sequence).

The sample holds one count of this clone. This chain links TRBV7-8 with TRBJ2-5, with TRBD2 matching 12 bases. J gave up 3 bases and V 2 bases, and 10 bases lay outside the gene matches. The CDR3 sequence is 18 residues long. Germline assignment: CDR1 SGHVS and CDR2 FQNEAQ. The CDR3: CASSLFVSRTSGEETQYF. The CDR3 nucleotides are TGTGCCAGCAGCTTATTTGTATCCAGGACTAGCGGGGAAGAGACCCAGTACTTC. The entire variable domain, with the rest obtained from reference TRBV7-8 and TRBJ2-5, is as follows: GAGVSQSPRYKVAKRGQDVALRCDPISGHVSLFWYQQALGQGPEFLTYFQNEAQLDKSGLPSDRFFAERPEGSVSTLKIQRTQQEDSAVYLCASSLFVSRTSGEETQYFGPGTRLLVL.

The chain employs TRBV11-2 and TRBJ1-1; D remains ambiguous. The germline V gene encodes CDR1 SGHAT and CDR2 FQNNGV. V was shortened by 6 bases and J by 2 bases, with 13 bases between the two germline ends. This CDR3 is 14 amino acids long. The CDR3 loop reads CASSLNAGNTEAFF. The DNA for the CDR3 is TGTGCCAGCAGTTTAAACGCCGGAAACACTGAAGCTTTCTTT.

This chain connects TRBV4-1 to TRBJ1-2; D gene unclear. The CDR3 is made up of 14 amino acids. V was trimmed by 0 bases and J by 4 bases, leaving 9 bases between them. Germline V gene data show CDR1 as MGHRA and CDR2 as YSYEKL. CDR3 loop: CASSQEDPFYGYTF. Written as DNA, the CDR3 is TGCGCCAGCAGCCAAGAGGACCCTTTCTATGGCTACACCTTC.

This sequence joins TRBV28 and TRBJ2-2; unclear D gene. CDR3 length equals 14 residues. From germline, CDR1 is MDHEN and CDR2 SYDVKM. The ends were cut back, 2 bases at V and 4 bases at J, with 8 bases in the middle. CDR3 DNA sequence: TGTGCCAGCAGTTTAGACGAGCTCACCGGGGAGCTGTTTTTT. It specifies CASSLDELTGELFF.

This clone was seen just once. The rearrangement links TRBV30 to TRBJ2-5; the match to TRBD2 covers 12 bases. Germline-derived CDR1 and CDR2 are GTSNPN and SVGIG (reference sequence). With V trimmed by 2 bases and J by 7 bases, 8 bases remained unmatched. The CDR3 loop spans 15 amino acids. CDR3 residues: CAWSTLAGGPGTQYF. The CDR3 nucleotides are TGTGCCTGGAGTACCCTAGCGGGAGGGCCGGGGACCCAGTACTTC.

The genes are TRBV7-2 and TRBJ2-7; TRBD1 matches 7 bases. Germline assignment: CDR1 SGHTA and CDR2 FQGNSA. V was clipped by 7 bases and J by 5 bases; unmatched bases: 8. This CDR3 spans 13 amino acids. CDR3 DNA: TGTGCCAGCAAAAGAACGACAGGGAACGAGCAGTACTTC. Translating it yields CASKRTTGNEQYF.

V and J are TRBV19 and TRBJ1-5, with D possibly matching TRBD1 (5 bases). CDR1 is LNHDA and CDR2 is SQIVND in the germline V gene (reference sequence). V was cut by 2 bases and J by 4 bases, with 12 bases left in between. The CDR3 is 15 amino acids. The CDR3, as DNA: TGTGCCAGTAGTATAAAGGGGCTCAGGAATCAGCCCCAGCATTTT. Protein sequence: CASSIKGLRNQPQHF.

This chain joins TRBV15 and TRBJ2-1; D perhaps matches TRBD2 (6 bases). CDR1 LNHNV and CDR2 YYDKDF come from the germline V gene (reference sequence). The CDR3 contains 18 residues. The V gene lost 5 bases and the J gene lost 9 bases, with 29 bases spanning the gap. CDR3 DNA sequence: TGTGCCACCAGCTCAAGAGTCCCGACTCGGAGGGTTTCAATTGAGCAGTTCTTC. This codes for CATSSRVPTRRVSIEQFF.